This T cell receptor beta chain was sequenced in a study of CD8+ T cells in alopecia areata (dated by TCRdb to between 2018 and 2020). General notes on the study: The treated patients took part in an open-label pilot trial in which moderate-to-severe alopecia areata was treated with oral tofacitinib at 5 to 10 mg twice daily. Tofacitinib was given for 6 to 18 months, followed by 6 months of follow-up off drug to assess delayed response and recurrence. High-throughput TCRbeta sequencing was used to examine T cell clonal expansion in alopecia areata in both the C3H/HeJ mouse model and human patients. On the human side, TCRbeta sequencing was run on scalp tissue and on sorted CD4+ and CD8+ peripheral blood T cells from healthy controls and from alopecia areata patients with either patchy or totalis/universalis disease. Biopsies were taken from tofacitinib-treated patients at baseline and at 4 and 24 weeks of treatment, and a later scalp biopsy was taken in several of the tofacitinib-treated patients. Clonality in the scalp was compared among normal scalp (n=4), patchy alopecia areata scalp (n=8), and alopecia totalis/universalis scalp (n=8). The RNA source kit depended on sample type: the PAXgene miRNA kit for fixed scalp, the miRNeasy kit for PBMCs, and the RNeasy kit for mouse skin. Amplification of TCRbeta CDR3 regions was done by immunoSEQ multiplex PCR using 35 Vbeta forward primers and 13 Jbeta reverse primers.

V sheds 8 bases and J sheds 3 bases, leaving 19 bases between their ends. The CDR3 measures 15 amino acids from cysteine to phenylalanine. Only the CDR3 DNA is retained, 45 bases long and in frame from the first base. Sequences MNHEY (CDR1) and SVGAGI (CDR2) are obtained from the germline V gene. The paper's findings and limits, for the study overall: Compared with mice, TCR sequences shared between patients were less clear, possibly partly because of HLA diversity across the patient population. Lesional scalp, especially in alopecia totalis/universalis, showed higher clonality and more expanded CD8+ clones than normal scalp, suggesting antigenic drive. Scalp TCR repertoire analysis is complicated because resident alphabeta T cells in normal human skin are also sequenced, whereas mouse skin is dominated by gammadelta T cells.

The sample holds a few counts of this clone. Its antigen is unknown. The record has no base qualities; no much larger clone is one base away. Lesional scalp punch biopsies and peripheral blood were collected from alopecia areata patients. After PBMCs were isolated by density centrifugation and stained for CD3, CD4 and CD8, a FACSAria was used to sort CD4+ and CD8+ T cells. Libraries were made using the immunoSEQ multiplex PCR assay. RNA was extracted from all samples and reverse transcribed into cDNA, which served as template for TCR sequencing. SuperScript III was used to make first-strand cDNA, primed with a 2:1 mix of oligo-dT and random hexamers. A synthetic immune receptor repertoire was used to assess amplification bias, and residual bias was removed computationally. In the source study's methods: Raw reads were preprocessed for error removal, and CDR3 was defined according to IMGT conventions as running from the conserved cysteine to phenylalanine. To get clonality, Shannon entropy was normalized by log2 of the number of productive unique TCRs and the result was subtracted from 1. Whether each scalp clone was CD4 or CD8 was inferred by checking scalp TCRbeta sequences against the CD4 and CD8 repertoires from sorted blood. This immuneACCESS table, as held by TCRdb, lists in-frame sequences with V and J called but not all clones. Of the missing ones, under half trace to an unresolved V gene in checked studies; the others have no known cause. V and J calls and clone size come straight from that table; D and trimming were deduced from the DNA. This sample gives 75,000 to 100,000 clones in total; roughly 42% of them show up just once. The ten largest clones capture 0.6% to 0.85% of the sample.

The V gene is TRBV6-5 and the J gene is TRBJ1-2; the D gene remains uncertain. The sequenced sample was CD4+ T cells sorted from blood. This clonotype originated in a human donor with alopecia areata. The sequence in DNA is TGTGCCAGCTTAAATATGGGCGCTCCCTACTATGGCTACACCTTC. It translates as CASLNMGAPYYGYTF.